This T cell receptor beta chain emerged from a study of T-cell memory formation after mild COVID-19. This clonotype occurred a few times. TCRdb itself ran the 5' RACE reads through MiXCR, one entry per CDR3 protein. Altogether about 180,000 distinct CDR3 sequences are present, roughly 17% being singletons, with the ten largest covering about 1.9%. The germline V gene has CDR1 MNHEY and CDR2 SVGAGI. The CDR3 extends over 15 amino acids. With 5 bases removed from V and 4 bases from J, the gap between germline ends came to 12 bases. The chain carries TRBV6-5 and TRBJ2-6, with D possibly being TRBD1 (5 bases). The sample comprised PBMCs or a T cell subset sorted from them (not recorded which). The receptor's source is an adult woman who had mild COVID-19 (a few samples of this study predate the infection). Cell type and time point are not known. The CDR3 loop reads CASSPQGLGANVLTF. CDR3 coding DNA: TGTGCCAGCAGTCCTCAGGGTCTCGGGGCCAACGTCCTGACTTTC.